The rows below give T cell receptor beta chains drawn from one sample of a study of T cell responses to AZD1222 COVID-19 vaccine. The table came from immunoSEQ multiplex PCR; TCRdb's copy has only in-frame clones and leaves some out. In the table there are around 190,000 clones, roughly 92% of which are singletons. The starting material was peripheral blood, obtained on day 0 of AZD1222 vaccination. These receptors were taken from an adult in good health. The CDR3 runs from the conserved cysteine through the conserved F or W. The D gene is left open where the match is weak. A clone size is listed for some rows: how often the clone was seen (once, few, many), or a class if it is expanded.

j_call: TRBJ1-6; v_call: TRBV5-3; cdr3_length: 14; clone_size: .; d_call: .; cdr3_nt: TGTGCCAGAAGCTTGGATCAGGGCGGTTCACCCCTCCACTTT; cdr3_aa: CARSLDQGGSPLHF
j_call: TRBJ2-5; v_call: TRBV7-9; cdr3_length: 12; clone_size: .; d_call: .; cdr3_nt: TGTGCCAGCAGCTGGGCAAGCGAGACCCAGTACTTC; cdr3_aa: CASSWASETQYF
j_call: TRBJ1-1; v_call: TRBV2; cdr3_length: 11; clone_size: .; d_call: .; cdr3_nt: TGTGCCGCGGTGAGGTACACTGAAGCTTTCTTT; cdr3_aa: CAAVRYTEAFF
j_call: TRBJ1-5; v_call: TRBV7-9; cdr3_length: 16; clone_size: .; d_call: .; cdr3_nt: TGTGCCAGCAGCTTAGTCGTTGGGGTAAGCAATCAGCCCCAGCATTTT; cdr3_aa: CASSLVVGVSNQPQHF
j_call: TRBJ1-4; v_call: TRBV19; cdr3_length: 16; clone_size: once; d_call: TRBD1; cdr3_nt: TGTGCCAGTAGTCCGCATCCACAGGGGTCTTATGAAAAACTGTTTTTT; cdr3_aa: CASSPHPQGSYEKLFF
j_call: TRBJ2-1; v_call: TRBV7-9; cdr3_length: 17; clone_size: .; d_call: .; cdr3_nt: TGTGCCAGCAGCTTAGCCCAACTAGAAGTCGACCTCAATGAGCAGTTCTTC; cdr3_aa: CASSLAQLEVDLNEQFF
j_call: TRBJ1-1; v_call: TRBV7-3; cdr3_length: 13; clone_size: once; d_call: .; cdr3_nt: TGTGCCAGCAGCTTAATCGGGGACACTGAAGCTTTCTTT; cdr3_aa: CASSLIGDTEAFF
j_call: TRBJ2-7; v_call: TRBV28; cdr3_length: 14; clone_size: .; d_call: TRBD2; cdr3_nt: TGTGCCAGCAGTTTGGGACTAGCGGCCCTGGGGCAGTACTTC; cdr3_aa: CASSLGLAALGQYF
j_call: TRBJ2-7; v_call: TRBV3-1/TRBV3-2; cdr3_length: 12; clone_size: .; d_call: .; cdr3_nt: TGTGCCAGCAGCCAAGTGGGCTACGAGCAGTACTTC; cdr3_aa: CASSQVGYEQYF
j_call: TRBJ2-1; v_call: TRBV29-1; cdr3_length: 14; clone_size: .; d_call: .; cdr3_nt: TGCAGCGTGGCCCCGGGACTTTACGTCAATGAGCAGTTCTTC; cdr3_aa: CSVAPGLYVNEQFF
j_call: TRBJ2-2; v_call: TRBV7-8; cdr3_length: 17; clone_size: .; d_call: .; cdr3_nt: TGTGCCAGCAGCTTAGCGAGGACGGGTAGAAACACCGGGGAGCTGTTTTTT; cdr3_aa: CASSLARTGRNTGELFF
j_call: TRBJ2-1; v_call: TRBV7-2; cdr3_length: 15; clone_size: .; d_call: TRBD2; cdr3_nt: TGTGCCAGCAGCTTAGCTAGCGGGGGGGCCTATGAGCAGTTCTTC; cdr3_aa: CASSLASGGAYEQFF
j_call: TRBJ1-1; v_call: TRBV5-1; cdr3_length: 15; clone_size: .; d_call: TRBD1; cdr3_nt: TGCGCCAGCAGCCGGACAGGGGGTCGTTGGACTGAAGCTTTCTTT; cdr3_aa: CASSRTGGRWTEAFF
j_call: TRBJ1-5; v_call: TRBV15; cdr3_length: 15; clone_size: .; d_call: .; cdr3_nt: TGTGCCACCAGCAGAGAAGGACGGGCAAATCAGCCCCAGCATTTT; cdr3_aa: CATSREGRANQPQHF
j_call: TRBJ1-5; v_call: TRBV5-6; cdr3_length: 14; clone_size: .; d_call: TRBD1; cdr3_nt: TGTGCCAGCAGCATAGGACAGGGCACCCAGCCCCAGCATTTT; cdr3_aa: CASSIGQGTQPQHF
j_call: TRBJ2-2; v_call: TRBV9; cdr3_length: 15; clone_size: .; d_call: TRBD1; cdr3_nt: TGTGCCAGCAGCCTTGACAGGGTAAACACCGGGGAGCTGTTTTTT; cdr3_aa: CASSLDRVNTGELFF
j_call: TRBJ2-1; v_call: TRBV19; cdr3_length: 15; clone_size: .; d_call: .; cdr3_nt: TGTGCCAGTAGTATTTCCAGCGGTCAAGTCAATGAGCAGTTCTTC; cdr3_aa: CASSISSGQVNEQFF
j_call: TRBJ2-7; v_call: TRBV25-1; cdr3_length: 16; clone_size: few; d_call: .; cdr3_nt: TGTGCCAGCAGTGAAATGGGGGCAAGTAGCTCCTACGAGCAGTACTTC; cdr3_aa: CASSEMGASSSYEQYF
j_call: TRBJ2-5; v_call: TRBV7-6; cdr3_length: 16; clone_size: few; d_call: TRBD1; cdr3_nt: TGTGCCAGCAGCTTAGAGAATTGGACAGGGAGGGAGACCCAGTACTTC; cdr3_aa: CASSLENWTGRETQYF
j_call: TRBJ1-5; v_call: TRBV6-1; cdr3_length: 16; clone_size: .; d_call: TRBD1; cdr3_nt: TGTGCCAGCAGTGAAGCCTACAGGGGGATCAATCAGCCCCAGCATTTT; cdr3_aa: CASSEAYRGINQPQHF
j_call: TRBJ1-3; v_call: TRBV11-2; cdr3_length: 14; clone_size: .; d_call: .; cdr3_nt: TGTGCCAGCAGCTTAGGGACAACTGGAAACACCATATATTTT; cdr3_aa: CASSLGTTGNTIYF
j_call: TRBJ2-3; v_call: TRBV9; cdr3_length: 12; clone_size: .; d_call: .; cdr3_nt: TGTGCCAGCAGGGCAGGGTTAGATACGCAGTATTTT; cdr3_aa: CASRAGLDTQYF
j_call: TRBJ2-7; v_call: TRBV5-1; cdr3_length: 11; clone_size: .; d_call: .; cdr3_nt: TGCGCCAGCAGGGATGGATACGAGCAGTACTTC; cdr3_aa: CASRDGYEQYF
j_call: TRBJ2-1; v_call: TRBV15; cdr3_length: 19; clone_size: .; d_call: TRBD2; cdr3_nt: TGTGCCACCAGCCCCCTTGGGGCCAGCGGGGGGTACAATGACAATGAGCAGTTCTTC; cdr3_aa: CATSPLGASGGYNDNEQFF
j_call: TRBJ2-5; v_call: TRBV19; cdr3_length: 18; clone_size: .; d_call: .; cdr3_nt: TGTGCCAGTAGTATGCCTCCTCGTTTGCGAGGAGGCCAAGAGACCCAGTACTTC; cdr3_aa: CASSMPPRLRGGQETQYF
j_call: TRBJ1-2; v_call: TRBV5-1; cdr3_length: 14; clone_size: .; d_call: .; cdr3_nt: TGCGCCAGCAGCTCCGAGACAGATAACTATGGCTACACCTTC; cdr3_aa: CASSSETDNYGYTF
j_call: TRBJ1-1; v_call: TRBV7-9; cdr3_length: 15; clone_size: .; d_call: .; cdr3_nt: TGTGCCAGCAGCTTAGAGGGGGTAATGAACACTGAAGCTTTCTTT; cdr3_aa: CASSLEGVMNTEAFF
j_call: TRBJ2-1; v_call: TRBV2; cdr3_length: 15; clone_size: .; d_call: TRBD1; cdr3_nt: TGTGCCAGCAGTCTAAGGGACAGGGGATTCGATGAGCAGTTCTTC; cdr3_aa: CASSLRDRGFDEQFF
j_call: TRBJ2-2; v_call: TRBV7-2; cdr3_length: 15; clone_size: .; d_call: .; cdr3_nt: TGTGCCAGCAGCTGGGGGCAGGGGGGAACCGGGGAGCTGTTTTTT; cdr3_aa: CASSWGQGGTGELFF
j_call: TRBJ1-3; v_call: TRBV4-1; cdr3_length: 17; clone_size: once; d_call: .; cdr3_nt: TGCGCCAGCAGCCAGAGGACACCGCCGAACTCTGGAAACACCATATATTTT; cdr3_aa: CASSQRTPPNSGNTIYF
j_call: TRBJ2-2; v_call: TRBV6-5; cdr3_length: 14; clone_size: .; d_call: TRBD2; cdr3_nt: TGTGCCAGCAGGCGGGGGGGTAACACCGGGGAGCTGTTTTTT; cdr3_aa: CASRRGGNTGELFF
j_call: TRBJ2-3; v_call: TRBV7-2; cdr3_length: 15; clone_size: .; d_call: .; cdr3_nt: TGTGCCAGCAGCCAAGGGCAGGCCTACACAGATACGCAGTATTTT; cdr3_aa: CASSQGQAYTDTQYF
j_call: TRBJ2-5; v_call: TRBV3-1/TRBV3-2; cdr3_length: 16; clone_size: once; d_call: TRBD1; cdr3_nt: TGTGCCAGCAGTGGTGGGACAGGGATGTACCAAGAGACCCAGTACTTC; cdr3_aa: CASSGGTGMYQETQYF
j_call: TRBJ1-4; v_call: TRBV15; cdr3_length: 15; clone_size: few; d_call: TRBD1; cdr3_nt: TGTGCCACCAGCGGGGGGGGGACAGGGAGTGAAAAACTGTTTTTT; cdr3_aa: CATSGGGTGSEKLFF
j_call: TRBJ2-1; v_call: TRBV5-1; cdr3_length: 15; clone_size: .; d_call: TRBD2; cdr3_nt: TGCGCCAGCAGCTTGGGCGGGGGCTCCTACAATGAGCAGTTCTTC; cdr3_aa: CASSLGGGSYNEQFF
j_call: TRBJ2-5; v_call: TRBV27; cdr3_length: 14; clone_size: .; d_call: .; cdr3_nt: TGTGCCAGCAGTTTATTTGGGGGGCCAGAGACCCAGTACTTC; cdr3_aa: CASSLFGGPETQYF
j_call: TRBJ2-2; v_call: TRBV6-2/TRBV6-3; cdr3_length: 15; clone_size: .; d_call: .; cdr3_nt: TGTGCCAGCATCCCACCCTGGCCGAACACCGGGGAGCTGTTTTTT; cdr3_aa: CASIPPWPNTGELFF
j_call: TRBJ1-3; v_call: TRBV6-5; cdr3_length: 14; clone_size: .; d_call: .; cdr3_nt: TGTGCCAGCACCGCAGGGCATAGTGGAAACACCATATATTTT; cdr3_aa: CASTAGHSGNTIYF
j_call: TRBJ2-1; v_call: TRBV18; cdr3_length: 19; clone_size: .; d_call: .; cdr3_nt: TGTGCCAGCTCACCACCGAGGTTTACGCCGGTTCGAGGAGGCAATGAGCAGTTCTTC; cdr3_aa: CASSPPRFTPVRGGNEQFF
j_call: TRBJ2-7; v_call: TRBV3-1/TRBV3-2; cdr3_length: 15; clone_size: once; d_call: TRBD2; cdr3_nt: TGTGCCAGCAGCCAATCACGGCGGGGGAGGGACGAGCAGTACTTC; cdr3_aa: CASSQSRRGRDEQYF
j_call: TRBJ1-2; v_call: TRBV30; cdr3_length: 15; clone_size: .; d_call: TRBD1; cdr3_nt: TGTGCCTGGAGCGCGGGACAGGGGAACGTCTATGGCTACACCTTC; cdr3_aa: CAWSAGQGNVYGYTF
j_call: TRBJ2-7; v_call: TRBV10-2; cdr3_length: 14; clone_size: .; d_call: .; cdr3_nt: TGCGCCAGCCGTGAGACCGATAGGTTCTACGAGCAGTACTTC; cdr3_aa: CASRETDRFYEQYF
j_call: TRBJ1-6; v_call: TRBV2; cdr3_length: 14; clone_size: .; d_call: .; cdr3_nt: TGTGCCAGCAGTGAAAACTCGGGGAATTCACCCCTCCACTTT; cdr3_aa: CASSENSGNSPLHF
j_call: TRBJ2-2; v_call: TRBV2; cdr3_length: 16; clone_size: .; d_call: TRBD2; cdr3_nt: TGTGCCAGCAGAAAAGGGACTAGCGGGGGAGTCGGGGAGCTGTTTTTT; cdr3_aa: CASRKGTSGGVGELFF
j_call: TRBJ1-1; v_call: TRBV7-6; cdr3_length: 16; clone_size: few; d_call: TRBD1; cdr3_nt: TGTGCCAGCACGGAACAACAAACCGGACAGGGGGGTGAAGCTTTCTTT; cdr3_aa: CASTEQQTGQGGEAFF
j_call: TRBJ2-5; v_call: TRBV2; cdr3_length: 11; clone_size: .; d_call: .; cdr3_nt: TGTGCCAGCAGCAATTGGGAGACCCAGTACTTC; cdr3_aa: CASSNWETQYF
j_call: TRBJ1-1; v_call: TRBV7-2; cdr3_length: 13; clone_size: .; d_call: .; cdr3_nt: TGTGCCAGCAGCCCAGGACAGCTAGCTGAAGCTTTCTTT; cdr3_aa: CASSPGQLAEAFF
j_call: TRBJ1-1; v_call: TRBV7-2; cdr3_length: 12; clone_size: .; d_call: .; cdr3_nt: TGTGCCAGCAGCTTATCACCTGGTGAAGCTTTCTTT; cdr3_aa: CASSLSPGEAFF
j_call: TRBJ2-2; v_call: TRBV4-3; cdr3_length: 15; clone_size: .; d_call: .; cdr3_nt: TGCGCCAGCAGCCAGGGACACGCGAACACCGGGGAGCTGTTTTTT; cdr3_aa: CASSQGHANTGELFF
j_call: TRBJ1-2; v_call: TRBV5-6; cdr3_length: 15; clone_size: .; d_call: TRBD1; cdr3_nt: TGTGCCAGCAGACAAACCGGGACAGATAACTATGGCTACACCTTC; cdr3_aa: CASRQTGTDNYGYTF
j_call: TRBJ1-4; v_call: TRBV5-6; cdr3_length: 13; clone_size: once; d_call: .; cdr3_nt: TGTGCCAGCAGCCGTAGGTCTAATGAAAAACTGTTTTTT; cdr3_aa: CASSRRSNEKLFF
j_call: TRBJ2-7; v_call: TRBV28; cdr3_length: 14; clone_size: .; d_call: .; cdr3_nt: TGTGCCAGCAGTTTTTACGGCTTTACGTACGAGCAGTACTTC; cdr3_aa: CASSFYGFTYEQYF
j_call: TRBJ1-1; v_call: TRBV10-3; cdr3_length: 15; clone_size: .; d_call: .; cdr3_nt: TGTGCCATCAGTGAGTCAGACAGGCCAAACACTGAAGCTTTCTTT; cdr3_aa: CAISESDRPNTEAFF
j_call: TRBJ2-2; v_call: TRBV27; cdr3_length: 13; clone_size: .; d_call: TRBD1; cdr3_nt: TGTGCCAGCAGGAGGACAGGGGCCGGGGAGCTGTTTTTT; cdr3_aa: CASRRTGAGELFF